Below, 7 T cell receptor beta chains from the same sample are listed, as sequenced in a study of cytomegalovirus exposure and HLA in healthy donors. A multiplex PCR was run with 60 Vbeta primers and 13 Jbeta primers. Using immunoSEQ multiplex PCR, the repertoire was profiled, and TCRdb retains in-frame clones only, with some absent. Altogether about 99,000 clones are present, roughly 80% being singletons, with the ten largest covering roughly 4%. The sample taken for sequencing was PBMCs. The source is a man aged 45-65 years in good health and CMV-seropositive.

The genes are TRBV27 and TRBJ2-1; 10 bases align to TRBD1. CDR1 MNHEY and CDR2 SMNVEV come from the germline V gene (reference sequence). This CDR3 is 21 amino acids long. Trimming removed 1 base from V and 4 bases from J; junction bases left unmatched: 19. CDR3 region: CASSLFRWDRGPTSGYNEQFF. The CDR3 DNA is TGTGCCAGCAGTTTATTTCGTTGGGACAGGGGCCCTACTAGCGGATACAATGAGCAGTTCTTC.

J is TRBJ2-1 and V is TRBV27; 7 bases line up with TRBD2. Germline trimming cut 6 bases from V and 8 bases from J; bases unmatched to any gene: 10. CDR1 is MNHEY, CDR2 SMNVEV, per germline (reference sequence). The CDR3 loop spans 14 amino acids. CDR3 DNA: TGTGCCAGCAGCTCTTTCGGGAGGCGGGATGAGCAGTTCTTC. Protein: CASSSFGRRDEQFF.

This clone has only one observation. V is TRBV19 and J is TRBJ2-2; 7 bases are shared with TRBD1. This CDR3 is built from 16 residues. Trimming at V came to 7 bases and at J to 4 bases, leaving 12 bases not matched to a gene. From germline, CDR1 is LNHDA and CDR2 SQIVND (reference sequence). The CDR3 DNA reads as TGTGCCAGTAAATCCGCCGGGACAGATATCACCGGGGAGCTGTTTTTT. This gives the protein CASKSAGTDITGELFF.

The V gene is TRBV9, the J gene TRBJ2-1; tentatively, D is TRBD1 (5 bases). The CDR3 has 15 amino acids. The germline V gene has CDR1 SGDLS and CDR2 YYNGEE. V lost 4 bases and J 6 bases, leaving 17 bases between the germline ends. CDR3 sequence (DNA): TGTGCCAGCAGCCCTAGGACACCCGCAGGCAATGAGCAGTTCTTC. Translating gives CASSPRTPAGNEQFF.

The V and J genes are TRBV2 and TRBJ1-2; perhaps TRBD1 as D (5 bases). Germline V CDR1 and CDR2: SNHLY, FYNNEI. V gave up 2 bases and J gave up 8 bases, with 12 bases separating them. The CDR3 length is 13 residues. CDR3 bases: TGTGCCAGCAGTGAAATCCAGGGCCACGGCTACACCTTC. Protein: CASSEIQGHGYTF.

The chain is built from TRBV5-4 and TRBJ2-6; maybe TRBD2 (5 bases). CDR1 and CDR2 (germline): SGHNT, YYREEE (reference sequence). The CDR3 spans 18 residues. V was trimmed by 2 bases and J by 0 bases, leaving 15 bases between them. Written as DNA, the CDR3 is TGTGCCAGCAGCTTAGGAGGTCGGATAACCTCTGGGGCCAACGTCCTGACTTTC. This translates into CASSLGGRITSGANVLTF.

This chain connects TRBV5-1 to TRBJ2-3; TRBD1 agrees at 12 bases. Germline-derived CDR1 and CDR2 are SGHRS and YFSETQ. This CDR3 has 14 amino acids. Trimming removed 4 bases from V and 9 bases from J; junction bases left unmatched: 6. The CDR3 is CASSQGQGAQTQYF. The CDR3 nucleotides are TGCGCCAGCAGCCAGGGACAGGGGGCACAAACGCAGTATTTT. The whole variable domain, remainder taken from reference TRBV5-1 and TRBJ2-3, is KAGVTQTPRYLIKTRGQQVTLSCSPISGHRSVSWYQQTPGQGLQFLFEYFSETQRNKGNFPGRFSGRQFSNSRSEMNVSTLELGDSALYLCASSQGQGAQTQYFGPGTRLTVL.